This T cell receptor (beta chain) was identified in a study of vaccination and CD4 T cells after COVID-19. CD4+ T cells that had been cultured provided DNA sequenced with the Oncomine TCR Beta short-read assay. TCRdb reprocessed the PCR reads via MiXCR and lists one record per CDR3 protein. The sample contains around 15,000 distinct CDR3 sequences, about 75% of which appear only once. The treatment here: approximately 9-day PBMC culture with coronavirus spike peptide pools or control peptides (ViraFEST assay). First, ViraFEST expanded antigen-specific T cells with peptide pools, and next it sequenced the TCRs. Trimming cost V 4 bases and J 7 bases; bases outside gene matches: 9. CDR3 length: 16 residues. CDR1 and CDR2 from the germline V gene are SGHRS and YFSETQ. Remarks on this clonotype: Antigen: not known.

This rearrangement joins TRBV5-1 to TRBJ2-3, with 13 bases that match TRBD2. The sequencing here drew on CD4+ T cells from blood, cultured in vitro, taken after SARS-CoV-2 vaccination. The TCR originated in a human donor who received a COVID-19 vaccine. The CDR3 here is CASSVWTSGGEHTQYF. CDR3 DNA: TGCGCCAGCAGCGTCTGGACTAGCGGGGGTGAGCATACGCAGTATTTT.